The present entry profiles one T cell receptor beta chain with its context. This sample was taken from a study of blood T cell repertoires in COVID-19. The CDR3 is 14 amino acids. The germline V gene has CDR1 SGHNT and CDR2 YYREEE (reference sequence). After removal of 2 bases from V and 3 bases from J, the junction contained 4 bases not matched to a gene. The assay was immunoSEQ multiplex PCR, and TCRdb's table has in-frame clones only and misses some. This sample has 200,000 to 250,000 clones, with around 82% found just once. The rearrangement uses TRBV5-4 and TRBJ2-5, with TRBD2 matching over 7 bases. The receptor's source is a woman aged 60-75 years with acute or convalescent COVID-19. Material: peripheral blood. DNA for the CDR3: TGTGCCAGCAGCTTAGGGGCGGGGGAAGAGACCCAGTACTTC. It is translated as CASSLGAGEETQYF. Full variable domain (outside the CDR3, taken from reference TRBV5-4 and TRBJ2-5): ETGVTQSPTHLIKTRGQQVTLRCSSQSGHNTVSWYQQALGQGPQFIFQYYREEENGRGNFPPRFSGLQFPNYSSELNVNALELDDSALYLCASSLGAGEETQYFGPGTRLLVL.